A selection of T cell receptor beta chains follows, all from one sample in a study of blood T cell repertoires in COVID-19. Measured with immunoSEQ multiplex PCR; TCRdb has only the in-frame clones, and not every one. The table shows some 99,000 clones, with approximately 82% occurring only once. Source material: peripheral blood. The source is a woman aged 55-70 years with acute or convalescent COVID-19. The CDR3 runs from the conserved cysteine through the conserved F or W. Each record gives: D gene, V gene, J gene, clone size, CDR3 DNA, CDR3 protein. A D gene is named only where the DNA matches it firmly. The size field is filled for only some rows; it gives once, few, many or a size class.

D: .; V: TRBV25-1; J: TRBJ1-3; size: .; DNA: TGTGCCAGCAGTACAAGGACAGCATTGACCTCTGGAAACACCATATATTTT; CDR3: CASSTRTALTSGNTIYF
D: .; V: TRBV6-5; J: TRBJ1-4; size: .; DNA: TGTGCCAGCAACCCGACAGGCGTGAGTGAAAAACTGTTTTTT; CDR3: CASNPTGVSEKLFF
D: TRBD2; V: TRBV30; J: TRBJ2-2; size: .; DNA: TGTGCCTGGGATTTAGCGGGGTACACCGGGGAGCTGTTTTTT; CDR3: CAWDLAGYTGELFF
D: TRBD1; V: TRBV28; J: TRBJ1-2; size: .; DNA: TGTGCCAGCAGTTTTTTGCAGGGGGCGTATGGCTACACCTTC; CDR3: CASSFLQGAYGYTF
D: TRBD2; V: TRBV20-1; J: TRBJ2-5; size: .; DNA: TGCAGTGCTAGTAGGGCTAGCGGGGGTCAAGAGACCCAGTACTTC; CDR3: CSASRASGGQETQYF
D: .; V: TRBV11-2; J: TRBJ1-4; size: .; DNA: TGTGCCAGCGCCACTGAGGAAAAACTGTTTTTT; CDR3: CASATEEKLFF
D: .; V: TRBV5-1; J: TRBJ1-5; size: .; DNA: TGCGCCAGCAGCTTGGAAATGGCGGGGCCCCAGCATTTT; CDR3: CASSLEMAGPQHF
D: .; V: TRBV7-2; J: TRBJ1-1; size: .; DNA: TGTGCCAGCATCGCCCGGGAGCGAAGGGCTTTCTTT; CDR3: CASIARERRAFF
D: .; V: TRBV24-1; J: TRBJ1-4; size: .; DNA: TGTGCCACCAGTGATAAGAGCCCAGGGGAGTCTAATGAAAAACTGTTTTTT; CDR3: CATSDKSPGESNEKLFF
D: TRBD1; V: TRBV10-1; J: TRBJ2-4; size: .; DNA: TGCGCCAGCAGTGAGAACAGGGGGGAAAACATTCAGTACTTC; CDR3: CASSENRGENIQYF
D: TRBD1; V: TRBV5-4; J: TRBJ1-1; size: .; DNA: TGTGCCAGCAGCTCGGACAGGGTCACTGAAGCTTTCTTT; CDR3: CASSSDRVTEAFF
D: .; V: TRBV28; J: TRBJ1-2; size: .; DNA: TGTGCCAGCACCGGGGGGGGTAGATCCTATGGCTACACCTTC; CDR3: CASTGGGRSYGYTF
D: .; V: TRBV6-5; J: TRBJ1-3; size: .; DNA: TGTGCCATCCCGGGGAAACGGTTCTCTGGAAACACCATATATTTT; CDR3: CAIPGKRFSGNTIYF
D: .; V: TRBV7-9; J: TRBJ1-6; size: .; DNA: TGTGCCAGCAGCTTTTTGGAGTTTAATTCACCCCTCCACTTT; CDR3: CASSFLEFNSPLHF
D: .; V: TRBV5-8; J: TRBJ1-1; size: .; DNA: TGTGCCAGCAGCTCCTCGACAGATCTGAACACTGAAGCTTTCTTT; CDR3: CASSSSTDLNTEAFF
D: .; V: TRBV27; J: TRBJ1-1; size: once; DNA: TGTGCCAGCAGACCACAACAGATTCCGAACACTGAAGCTTTCTTT; CDR3: CASRPQQIPNTEAFF
D: TRBD1; V: TRBV7-8; J: TRBJ1-3; size: .; DNA: TGTGCCAGCAGCCCGAGAGGGGGCTCGAGTAGGAACACCATATATTTT; CDR3: CASSPRGGSSRNTIYF
D: TRBD1; V: TRBV5-4; J: TRBJ2-2; size: .; DNA: TGTGCCAGCACCGAAGCGGGGACAGGGCTGGTTACCGGGGAGCTGTTTTTT; CDR3: CASTEAGTGLVTGELFF
D: TRBD1; V: TRBV30; J: TRBJ1-5; size: .; DNA: TGTGCCTGGAGGAAGGCCGGGACAGGGGGCAATCAGCCCCAGCATTTT; CDR3: CAWRKAGTGGNQPQHF
D: .; V: TRBV24-1; J: TRBJ1-2; size: .; DNA: TGTGCCACCAGTGATCCGTGGGGAGCCTACGGCTACACCTTC; CDR3: CATSDPWGAYGYTF
D: TRBD1; V: TRBV9; J: TRBJ1-6; size: .; DNA: TGTGCCAGCAGCGTAGGACAGGGGGCCGGATCACCCCTCCACTTT; CDR3: CASSVGQGAGSPLHF
D: .; V: TRBV28; J: TRBJ1-5; size: once; DNA: TGTGCCAGCAGTTTATCGGCAGGGTTGGGTCAGCCCCAGCATTTT; CDR3: CASSLSAGLGQPQHF
D: .; V: TRBV19; J: TRBJ1-4; size: .; DNA: TGTGCCAGTAAGAGCGGGACCCTCGGAGAAAAACTGTTTTTT; CDR3: CASKSGTLGEKLFF
D: .; V: TRBV5-1; J: TRBJ1-4; size: .; DNA: TGCGCCAGCAGCTTGTCCAGGATTAATGAAAAACTGTTTTTT; CDR3: CASSLSRINEKLFF
D: .; V: TRBV4-2; J: TRBJ2-6; size: few; DNA: TGTGCCAGCAGCCAAGCTTCCTTCTCTGGGGCCAACGTCCTGACTTTC; CDR3: CASSQASFSGANVLTF
D: .; V: TRBV18; J: TRBJ1-1; size: .; DNA: TGTGCCAGCTCACGGGAGTTAGAGGCTGAAGCTTTCTTT; CDR3: CASSRELEAEAFF
D: .; V: TRBV28; J: TRBJ2-2; size: once; DNA: TGTGCCAGCAGTTTTCGATCCGGGGGGCGCGACACCGGGGAGCTGTTTTTT; CDR3: CASSFRSGGRDTGELFF
D: .; V: TRBV20-1; J: TRBJ1-5; size: .; DNA: TGCAGTGTTCAGGGGAATCAGCCCCAGCATTTT; CDR3: CSVQGNQPQHF
D: TRBD2; V: TRBV27; J: TRBJ2-3; size: .; DNA: TGTGCCAGCAGTTTAGCGGGGGGATTAAAATACACAGATACGCAGTATTTT; CDR3: CASSLAGGLKYTDTQYF
D: .; V: TRBV19; J: TRBJ1-3; size: .; DNA: TGTGCCACAGATGAGCGGGGTGTACCGAACACCATATATTTT; CDR3: CATDERGVPNTIYF
D: TRBD2; V: TRBV6-6; J: TRBJ2-3; size: .; DNA: TGTGCCAGCGGACCACGGGGGGGCACAGATACGCAGTATTTT; CDR3: CASGPRGGTDTQYF
D: .; V: TRBV18; J: TRBJ1-1; size: .; DNA: TGTGCCAGCTCACCAGCCCTAGGGACAGAAGCTTTCTTT; CDR3: CASSPALGTEAFF
D: .; V: TRBV6-5; J: TRBJ1-1; size: .; DNA: TGTGCCAGCACCCTAACTCAGGCGAACACTGAAGCTTTCTTT; CDR3: CASTLTQANTEAFF
D: TRBD1; V: TRBV18; J: TRBJ1-2; size: .; DNA: TGTGCCAGCTCACCACCGGCTGGGACAGGGATGAGAGGCTACACCTTC; CDR3: CASSPPAGTGMRGYTF
D: .; V: TRBV7-9; J: TRBJ1-4; size: .; DNA: TGTGCCAGCAGTTTAGGAGGCGGTCCGGGTAATGAAAAACTGTTTTTT; CDR3: CASSLGGGPGNEKLFF
D: .; V: TRBV3-1/TRBV3-2; J: TRBJ1-4; size: few; DNA: TGTGCCAGCAGTACTACAGGGAAGAGGGAAAAACTGTTTTTT; CDR3: CASSTTGKREKLFF
D: .; V: TRBV7-2; J: TRBJ1-5; size: .; DNA: TGTGCCAGCAGCTTTGCCCAGGGTGGGCAGCCCCAGCATTTT; CDR3: CASSFAQGGQPQHF
D: TRBD1; V: TRBV6-5; J: TRBJ2-5; size: .; DNA: TGTGCCAGCACCGACAACAGGGGCCGGCAGACCCAGTACTTC; CDR3: CASTDNRGRQTQYF
D: TRBD1; V: TRBV27; J: TRBJ1-2; size: .; DNA: TGTGCCAGCAGTCCCGGGACAGAGGGCGGCTACACCTTC; CDR3: CASSPGTEGGYTF
D: TRBD1; V: TRBV19; J: TRBJ2-7; size: .; DNA: TGTGCCAGTGCGGGACAGGGTTCCTACGAGCAGTACTTC; CDR3: CASAGQGSYEQYF
D: .; V: TRBV7-6; J: TRBJ1-1; size: once; DNA: TGTGCCAGCAGCCCCGCCGGGGGGACTGAAGCTTTCTTT; CDR3: CASSPAGGTEAFF
D: .; V: TRBV11-2; J: TRBJ1-1; size: .; DNA: TGTGCCAGCAGCCCGACAAGGGGCGCCTTTGAGGCTTTCTTT; CDR3: CASSPTRGAFEAFF
D: .; V: TRBV5-1; J: TRBJ1-1; size: .; DNA: TGCGCCAGCAGTCCAGGCGGGGTCACTGAAGCTTTCTTT; CDR3: CASSPGGVTEAFF
D: TRBD1; V: TRBV29-1; J: TRBJ1-1; size: .; DNA: TGCAGCGTAGGTGGACAGGGATCGAACACTGAAGCTTTCTTT; CDR3: CSVGGQGSNTEAFF
D: TRBD1; V: TRBV28; J: TRBJ1-2; size: .; DNA: TGTGCCAGCAGTTTACAGGGGGCCCTACCAGACTACACCTTC; CDR3: CASSLQGALPDYTF
D: .; V: TRBV19; J: TRBJ1-1; size: .; DNA: TGTGCCAGTAGTATCCGGGACAATCCCCGCACTGAAGCTTTCTTT; CDR3: CASSIRDNPRTEAFF
D: .; V: TRBV6-5; J: TRBJ2-3; size: .; DNA: TGTGCCAGCACCCAACCAGGCACAGATACGCAGTATTTT; CDR3: CASTQPGTDTQYF
D: .; V: TRBV12-3/TRBV12-4; J: TRBJ2-1; size: .; DNA: TGTGCCAGCAACCCTAGTGCCAATGAGCAGTTCTTC; CDR3: CASNPSANEQFF
D: TRBD2; V: TRBV9; J: TRBJ2-7; size: once; DNA: TGTGCCAGCAGCCCGGGACTAGCGGGAGGTACCTACGAGCAGTACTTC; CDR3: CASSPGLAGGTYEQYF
D: .; V: TRBV29-1; J: TRBJ2-5; size: .; DNA: TGCAGCGTTGGGGGGGAGCCCGACCAAGAGACCCAGTACTTC; CDR3: CSVGGEPDQETQYF
D: .; V: TRBV6-6; J: TRBJ1-5; size: .; DNA: TGTGCCAGCAGACCTGACAAGAGAAATCAGCCCCAGCATTTT; CDR3: CASRPDKRNQPQHF